These 28 T cell receptor beta chains came from one sample sequenced in a study of regulatory T cells in long-lasting Graves disease. Sample time point: newly diagnosed GD, antithyroid drugs for less than 3 months. PBMC RNA was the source of the TCR library. With iRepertoire HTBI primers and Arm-PCR of CDR3 regions, TCR beta libraries were built. MiXCR was run by TCRdb on the multiplex PCR reads, yielding one entry per CDR3 protein. This sample has about 240,000 distinct CDR3 sequences; 20% to 25% occur once, and the top ten carry roughly 13%. Sequencing was performed on peripheral blood mononuclear cells (PBMCs), taken at new diagnosis, from a patient treated with antithyroid drugs. These TCRs come from a female donor with Graves disease.

This clonotype was detected ten times or more. This sequence joins TRBV7-2 and TRBJ2-7; the D gene could be TRBD1 or TRBD2 (6 bases each). Trimming cost V 1 base and J 3 bases, with 13 bases left between them. CDR1 and CDR2 (germline): SGHTA, FQGNSA. This CDR3 is built from 15 residues. CDR3 nucleotides: TGTGCCAGCAGCTTAGGTATGGGGGGCCTCTACGAGCAGTACTTC. This gives the protein CASSLGMGGLYEQYF.

The table lists this clonotype with a few counts. V usage is TRBV6-1 and J usage is TRBJ1-6; 7 bases map to TRBD1. This CDR3 is 16 amino acids long. V lost 4 bases to trimming and J lost 8 bases; unmatched junction nucleotides: 11. The germline V gene has CDR1 MNHNS and CDR2 SASEGT. CDR3 bases: TGTGCCAGCAGTGCAGGGGGAGTGGTCGTAGATTCACCCCTCCACTTT. Translating gives CASSAGGVVVDSPLHF.

This clonotype has a count of ten or more. The chain uses TRBV20-1 and TRBJ2-7; no firm D call. The CDR3 runs 12 residues. V was clipped by 2 bases and J by 3 bases, with 8 bases between them. The germline CDR1 and CDR2 sequences are DFQATT and SNEGSKA (reference sequence). This CDR3 is CSARFSSYEQYF. Here the CDR3 DNA reads TGCAGTGCTAGATTCTCCAGCTACGAGCAGTACTTC.

Here the CDR3 reads CASSIWRGGQAGTDTQYF. CDR3 bases: TGTGCCAGTAGTATATGGAGGGGCGGGCAGGCAGGCACAGATACGCAGTATTTT. V gene TRBV19 combines with J gene TRBJ2-3, with D maybe TRBD2 (6 bases). Germline lookup yields CDR1 LNHDA and CDR2 SQIVND (reference sequence). V was trimmed by 2 bases and J by 1 base, leaving 19 bases between them. This CDR3 is built from 18 residues.

This clonotype was recorded a few times. It may be a read error: a sequence one base away is much more abundant. The genes are TRBV11-2 and TRBJ2-1; D is unclear. The end of the DNA fits TRBJ2-5 better, so the J call may be wrong. The CDR3 extends over 13 amino acids. Germline values: CDR1 SGHAT, CDR2 FQNNGV. CDR3: CASSLAKGETQYF. The CDR3 DNA follows: TGTGCCAGCAGCTTAGCCAAGGGAGAGACCCAGTACTTC.

The genes are TRBV7-9 and TRBJ1-3; no firm D call. Trimming pared 5 bases from V and 0 bases from J, leaving 11 bases between. CDR1 and CDR2 (germline): SEHNR, FQNEAQ (reference sequence). This CDR3 has 15 residues. DNA of the CDR3: TGTGCCAGCAGCCCGCAGGAGCACTCTGGAAACACCATATATTTT. This encodes CASSPQEHSGNTIYF.

This clonotype has a count of ten or more. This rearrangement joins TRBV9 to TRBJ2-1; D is undetermined. The CDR3 is 14 amino acids. Germline values: CDR1 SGDLS, CDR2 YYNGEE. V was cut by 0 bases and J by 6 bases, with 10 bases left in between. CDR3 sequence reads: CASSVAGASNEQFF. CDR3 DNA: TGTGCCAGCAGCGTAGCTGGAGCCTCCAATGAGCAGTTCTTC.

This clonotype appeared many times. The chain is built from TRBV6-9 and TRBJ1-2; unclear D gene. V gave up 3 bases and J gave up 4 bases, with 12 bases separating them. CDR3 length: 14 amino acids. The germline V gene has CDR1 MNHGY and CDR2 SVAAGI. DNA for the CDR3: TGTGCCAGCAGTTACATAACGGGTACCTATGGCTACACCTTC. Its protein is CASSYITGTYGYTF.

The chain recombines TRBV4-1 with TRBJ2-7; no definite D call. CDR1 and CDR2 from the germline V gene are MGHRA and YSYEKL. The CDR3 is made up of 13 amino acids. V was trimmed by 4 bases and J by 6 bases, leaving 13 bases between them. The CDR3 sequence: CASSPVTIPEQYF. The CDR3 DNA reads TGCGCCAGCAGCCCCGTGACGATCCCCGAGCAGTACTTC.

This clonotype appeared a few times. The V call is TRBV20-1, the J call TRBJ2-6; D call uncertain. Germline V lookup: CDR1 DFQATT, CDR2 SNEGSKA (reference sequence). The V end lost 1 base, the J end lost 4 bases, and 8 bases lay between the germline ends. The CDR3 consists of 14 residues. CDR3 sequence (DNA): TGCAGTGCTAGAGCCCCAGAAGGGGCCAACGTCCTGACTTTC. Protein product: CSARAPEGANVLTF.

This clonotype was recorded many times. The V call is TRBV6-5, the J call TRBJ2-5; D uncertain. CDR3 length: 12 amino acids. The V end was cut by 4 bases, the J end by 7 bases, with 10 bases between. Germline CDR1 and CDR2: MNHEY and SVGAGI. The CDR3 DNA reads as TGTGCCAGCAGTTCCGGTCCCCGGACCCAGTACTTC. It codes for CASSSGPRTQYF.

This clonotype appeared many times. The chain employs TRBV15 and TRBJ1-2; TRBD1 matches 10 bases. J was trimmed by 0 bases and V by 5 bases; bases with no gene match: 6. Germline V lookup: CDR1 LNHNV, CDR2 YYDKDF (reference sequence). The CDR3 extends over 16 amino acids. The CDR3 DNA reads TGTGCCACCAGCGTCCGGGACAGGGGAGCTAACTATGGCTACACCTTC. As protein: CATSVRDRGANYGYTF.

This clonotype was recorded at least ten times. CDR3 DNA: TGTGCTAGTGGCGGGGGGGCGCCCGGAGATACGCAGTATTTT. Protein product: CASGGGAPGDTQYF. This chain uses TRBV12-5 with TRBJ2-3, with 8 bases that match TRBD2. Germline-derived CDR1 and CDR2 are LGHNT and FRNRAP. After removal of 6 bases from V and 5 bases from J, the junction contained 7 bases not matched to a gene. The CDR3 spans 14 residues.

Concerning this clonotype: One base away lies a much larger clone, so this may be a sequencing read error. CDR3: CSASLSQRIHNEQFF. The DNA of the CDR3 is TGCAGTGCTAGTCTGTCCCAGAGGATTCACAATGAGCAGTTCTTC. This chain uses TRBV20-1 with TRBJ2-1, with D unclear. The V gene's germline CDR1 is DFQATT and CDR2 SNEGSKA (reference sequence). The CDR3 has 15 residues. The V and J ends lost 3 bases and 5 bases respectively, with 17 bases between them.

This clonotype has at least ten counts. This rearrangement joins TRBV29-1 to TRBJ1-2; 8 bases are shared with TRBD1. The germline V gene encodes CDR1 SQVTM and CDR2 ANQGSEA. With 2 bases clipped from V and 8 bases from J, the junction kept 7 bases outside the gene matches. CDR3 size: 13 residues. The CDR3 here is CSVEITGGTGYTF. In DNA form, the CDR3 reads TGCAGCGTTGAAATTACAGGGGGAACGGGCTACACCTTC.

In this sample, this clonotype turned up many times. This rearrangement joins TRBV4-1 to TRBJ2-4; unclear D gene. The V gene's germline CDR1 is MGHRA and CDR2 YSYEKL. The germline V and J ends were trimmed by 0 bases and 1 base, with 19 bases remaining between them. CDR3 size: 19 residues. CDR3 in amino acids: CASSQEDPWNRVAKNIQYF. The CDR3 nucleotides are TGCGCCAGCAGCCAAGAAGACCCTTGGAACCGCGTTGCCAAAAACATTCAGTACTTC.

This clonotype showed up many times. The J gene is TRBJ2-7, the V gene TRBV20-1; 10 bases map to TRBD2. CDR3 length equals 14 residues. Germline CDR1 and CDR2: DFQATT and SNEGSKA (reference sequence). V lost 3 bases and J lost 3; bases outside the gene matches: 5. CDR3 nucleotide sequence: TGCAGTGCTAGTTGGTCTAGCGGGGGCTACGAGCAGTACTTC. This gives the protein CSASWSSGGYEQYF.

This clonotype was seen repeatedly, ten times or more. V gene TRBV11-2 combines with J gene TRBJ2-7, with D perhaps TRBD1 (6 bases). Trimming shortened V by 3 bases and J by 2 bases, and 20 bases separated the two germline ends. The CDR3 extends over 17 amino acids. From germline, CDR1 is SGHAT and CDR2 FQNNGV. CDR3 coding DNA: TGTGCCAGCAGCTTCTTCTTCAGTGCAGGGGCTACCTACGAGCAGTACTTC. Protein sequence: CASSFFFSAGATYEQYF.

This clonotype was counted many times. The chain carries TRBV7-9 and TRBJ2-7, with 7 positions matching TRBD1. Germline lookup yields CDR1 SEHNR and CDR2 FQNEAQ (reference sequence). This CDR3 has 13 amino acids. J lost 2 bases, V lost 7 bases, and 5 bases had no gene match. This CDR3 is CASTEQGTYEQYF. The CDR3 DNA reads as TGTGCCAGCACCGAACAGGGGACCTACGAGCAGTACTTC.

A word on this clonotype: Since a far larger clone is one base different, this is likely a read error. This chain uses TRBV27 with TRBJ2-2; either TRBD1 or TRBD2 may supply D (5 bases each). Germline CDR1 and CDR2: MNHEY and SMNVEV (reference sequence). The CDR3 is 15 residues long. Written as DNA, the CDR3 is TGCGCCAGCAGCCAAGGACTGGGGCGAACCGGGGAGCTGTTTTTT. This codes for CASSQGLGRTGELFF.

This chain links TRBV27 with TRBJ1-4; D not resolved. Germline CDR1 reads MNHEY; CDR2 reads SMNVEV (reference sequence). The CDR3 consists of 13 residues. V dropped 2 bases and J dropped 2 bases, with 3 bases sitting between them. In DNA, the CDR3 is TGTGCCAGCAGTTTAACTACTAATGAAAAACTGTTTTTT. It codes for CASSLTTNEKLFF. Supplemented by reference TRBV27 and TRBJ1-4, the full variable domain reads EAQVTQNPRYLITVTGKKLTVTCSQNMNHEYMSWYRQDPGLGLRQIYYSMNVEVTDKGDVPEGYKVSRKEKRNFPLILESPSPNQTSLYFCASSLTTNEKLFFGSGTQLSVL.

This clonotype was recorded many times. The chain's CDR3 is CASSFPGAYEQYF. The CDR3 region has the DNA TGTGCCAGCAGTTTTCCCGGAGCCTACGAGCAGTACTTC. The rearrangement joins TRBV12-3 or TRBV12-4 to TRBJ2-7; D is ambiguous. The CDR3 totals 13 residues. V dropped 3 bases and J dropped 2 bases, with 8 bases sitting between them.

The sample holds many counts of this clonotype. V gene TRBV18 combines with J gene TRBJ1-4; 7 bases line up with TRBD1. This CDR3 spans 17 amino acids. Unmatched junction bases numbered 11, after V lost 3 bases and J lost 4 bases. CDR1 and CDR2 from the germline V gene are KGHSH and LQKENI. CDR3: CASSPTAMGQSNEKLFF. The CDR3 nucleotides are TGTGCCAGCTCACCCACCGCCATGGGACAGAGTAATGAAAAACTGTTTTTT.

This clonotype has at least ten counts. V and J are TRBV3-1 and TRBJ1-2, with TRBD1 matching over 9 bases. V trimming: 0 bases; J trimming: 4 bases; junction bases outside the gene matches: 3. Germline CDR1 is LGHDT and CDR2 is YNNKEL (reference sequence). The CDR3 contains 15 residues. For the CDR3, the DNA is TGTGCCAGCAGCCAAGAGGACAGGGGAGGCTATGGCTACACCTTC. Residues: CASSQEDRGGYGYTF.

This clonotype was seen at least ten times. The chain carries TRBV20-1 and TRBJ2-7; D uncertain. The CDR3 spans 15 residues. Trimming pared 1 base from V and 2 bases from J, leaving 15 bases between. Germline assignment: CDR1 DFQATT and CDR2 SNEGSKA (reference sequence). CDR3 sequence reads: CSARAERPGAYEQYF. CDR3 nucleotide sequence: TGCAGTGCTAGAGCGGAAAGGCCCGGAGCCTACGAGCAGTACTTC.

As regards this clonotype: A far larger clone is a single base away, which makes a read error likely. The V gene is TRBV5-1, the J gene TRBJ2-1, with TRBD2 identical over 11 bases. Per germline, CDR1 SGHRS and CDR2 YFSETQ. J was trimmed by 10 bases and V by 7 bases; bases with no gene match: 10. This CDR3 spans 14 amino acids. The CDR3 here is CASGPSGGTYEQFF. In DNA form, the CDR3 reads TGCGCCAGCGGGCCTAGCGGGGGGACATACGAGCAGTTCTTC.

The V and J genes are TRBV7-2 and TRBJ1-3; D gene ambiguous. The CDR3 consists of 16 residues. Germline lookup yields CDR1 SGHTA and CDR2 FQGNSA. Trimming stripped 1 base from V and 4 bases from J, with 14 bases between. This chain's CDR3 is CASSLEVFGYGNTIYF. As DNA, the CDR3 is TGTGCCAGCAGCTTAGAAGTTTTCGGGTACGGAAACACCATATATTTT.

This clonotype was picked up many times. This rearrangement joins TRBV20-1 to TRBJ2-3; TRBD2 aligns across 12 bases. V dropped 0 bases and J dropped 4; count of bases not matched to a gene: 5. CDR3 length: 16 amino acids. Germline V gives CDR1 DFQATT, CDR2 SNEGSKA (reference sequence). The CDR3 nucleotides are TGCAGTGCTAGAGATTATCTAGCGGGAGGGGCAGATACGCAGTATTTT. Translation: CSARDYLAGGADTQYF.